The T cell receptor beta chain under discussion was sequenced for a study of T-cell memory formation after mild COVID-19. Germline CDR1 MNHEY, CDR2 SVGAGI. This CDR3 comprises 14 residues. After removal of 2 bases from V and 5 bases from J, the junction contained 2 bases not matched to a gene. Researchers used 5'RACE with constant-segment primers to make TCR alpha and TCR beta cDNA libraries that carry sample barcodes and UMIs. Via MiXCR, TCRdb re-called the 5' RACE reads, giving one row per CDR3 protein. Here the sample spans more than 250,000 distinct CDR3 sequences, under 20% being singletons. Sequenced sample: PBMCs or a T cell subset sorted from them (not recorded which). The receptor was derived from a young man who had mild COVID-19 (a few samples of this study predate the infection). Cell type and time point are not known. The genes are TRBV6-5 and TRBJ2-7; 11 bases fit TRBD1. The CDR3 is CASSYGTGGNEQYF. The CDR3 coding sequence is TGTGCCAGCAGTTACGGGACAGGGGGGAACGAGCAGTACTTC.